The 18 T cell receptor beta chains below all came from one sample that was sequenced in a study of T cell responses to AZD1222 COVID-19 vaccine. Method: immunoSEQ multiplex PCR; TCRdb's copy keeps in-frame clones and lacks some. This sample has 30,000 to 35,000 clones, with approximately 90% found just once. The specimen comprised peripheral blood, sampled on day 0 of AZD1222 vaccination. The receptor set was obtained from an adult in good health.

The chain uses TRBV6-5 and TRBJ1-2; D unclear. CDR3 length: 13 residues. With 5 bases removed from V and 2 bases from J, the gap between germline ends came to 9 bases. Germline CDR1 reads MNHEY; CDR2 reads SVGAGI. DNA of the CDR3: TGTGCCAGCAGTCCGGGCTTCAACTATGGCTACACCTTC. This codes for CASSPGFNYGYTF.

This clone was counted once. The rearrangement uses TRBV6-5 and TRBJ1-1; TRBD1 is a possible D gene (5 bases). V was clipped by 0 bases and J by 8 bases, with 10 bases between them. CDR3 length: 13 amino acids. Germline V gene lookup returns CDR1 MNHEY and CDR2 SVGAGI. CDR3 in amino acids: CASSYSKGAEAFF. CDR3 DNA sequence: TGTGCCAGCAGTTACTCGAAAGGGGCGGAAGCTTTCTTT.

The rearrangement uses TRBV19 and TRBJ1-6, with D perhaps TRBD1 (5 bases). The V end was cut by 7 bases, the J end by 7 bases, with 17 bases between. CDR1 is LNHDA and CDR2 is SQIVND in the germline V gene (reference sequence). The CDR3 has 15 residues. The CDR3 DNA reads TGTGCCAGTACGGGGGGGACCCCCGGCAATTCACCCCTCCACTTT. Translating gives CASTGGTPGNSPLHF.

V and J are TRBV7-8 and TRBJ1-4, with 7 bases aligning to TRBD1. This CDR3 is built from 16 residues. Germline CDR1 reads SGHVS; CDR2 reads FQNEAQ. V gave up 5 bases and J gave up 8 bases; unmatched junction bases: 14. As DNA, the CDR3 is TGTGCCAGCAGCAACCAGAGGACAGGCGTTCGGGAAAAACTGTTTTTT. It encodes CASSNQRTGVREKLFF.

V usage is TRBV19 and J usage is TRBJ2-2, with 9 positions matching TRBD2. Germline V gene lookup returns CDR1 LNHDA and CDR2 SQIVND (reference sequence). With V trimmed by 6 bases and J by 0 bases, 2 bases remained unmatched. This CDR3 is built from 15 residues. The CDR3 loop reads CASSQRGANTGELFF. CDR3 nucleotide sequence: TGTGCCAGTAGCCAGCGGGGGGCGAACACCGGGGAGCTGTTTTTT.

V usage is TRBV4-2 and J usage is TRBJ1-5, with D hard to call. This CDR3 contains 14 residues. The germline V gene encodes CDR1 LGHNA and CDR2 YNFKEQ. The V gene lost 4 bases and the J gene lost 1 base, with 8 bases spanning the gap. DNA of the CDR3: TGTGCCAGCAGCCCGACCGGAAGCAATCAGCCCCAGCATTTT. This encodes CASSPTGSNQPQHF.

This clone was counted a few times. The chain carries TRBV9 and TRBJ2-1; 9 positions agree with TRBD2. This CDR3 contains 16 residues. The ends lost 0 bases at V and 7 bases at J; junction bases unmatched: 8. Germline V gene data show CDR1 as SGDLS and CDR2 as YYNGEE. CDR3 protein: CASSVVQAGGSNEQFF. The CDR3 nucleotides read TGTGCCAGCAGCGTAGTACAAGCGGGGGGTTCGAATGAGCAGTTCTTC.

The DNA of the CDR3 is TGTGCCAGCAGGGCTAGCGGACGCTACAATGAGCAGTTCTTC. It is translated as CASRASGRYNEQFF. The V gene is TRBV7-8, the J gene TRBJ2-1; 7 bases map to TRBD2. V was clipped by 6 bases and J by 3 bases; unmatched bases: 5. CDR3 length: 14 residues. The V gene's germline CDR1 is SGHVS and CDR2 FQNEAQ.

The V call is TRBV5-1, the J call TRBJ2-1; 7 nucleotides line up with TRBD1. The germline gives CDR1 SGHRS, CDR2 YFSETQ. CDR3 length: 16 amino acids. Unmatched junction bases numbered 12, after V lost 5 bases and J lost 4 bases. CDR3 loop: CASSGGRQGSYNEQFF. Written as DNA, the CDR3 is TGCGCCAGCAGTGGTGGGAGACAGGGCTCATACAATGAGCAGTTCTTC. The variable domain in full, with the rest retrieved from reference TRBV5-1 and TRBJ2-1, is KAGVTQTPRYLIKTRGQQVTLSCSPISGHRSVSWYQQTPGQGLQFLFEYFSETQRNKGNFPGRFSGRQFSNSRSEMNVSTLELGDSALYLCASSGGRQGSYNEQFFGPGTRLTVL.

This sequence joins TRBV5-6 and TRBJ1-1; maybe TRBD1 (6 bases). V lost 3 bases and J 9 bases, leaving 15 bases between the germline ends. Germline V CDR1 and CDR2: SGHDT, YYEEEE. The CDR3 has 13 residues. CDR3 protein: CASSSTLQGKAFF. The CDR3 DNA sequence: TGTGCCAGCAGCTCCACGTTGCAGGGGAAAGCTTTCTTT.

The V call is TRBV5-1, the J call TRBJ1-2; D is ambiguous. CDR3 length: 15 residues. V was trimmed by 0 bases and J by 0 bases, leaving 9 bases between them. CDR1 and CDR2 (germline): SGHRS, YFSETQ. CDR3 residues: CASSLARQSNYGYTF. The CDR3 coding sequence is TGCGCCAGCAGCTTGGCCAGGCAATCTAACTATGGCTACACCTTC.

The rearrangement uses TRBV7-2 and TRBJ1-2; D ambiguous. V was cut by 6 bases and J by 8 bases, with 10 bases left in between. This CDR3 region has 11 residues. CDR1 and CDR2 (germline): SGHTA, FQGNSA. CDR3 region: CASSFLLGYTF. The CDR3 nucleotides are TGTGCCAGCAGTTTTCTACTCGGCTACACCTTC.

The gene calls are TRBV19 and TRBJ1-1; maybe TRBD1 (5 bases). Germline CDR1 LNHDA, CDR2 SQIVND (reference sequence). The CDR3 is 15 residues long. V lost 3 bases and J lost 4, with 15 bases in between. This CDR3 is CASSIAGRPLTEAFF. The CDR3 DNA reads TGTGCCAGTAGTATTGCGGGGCGGCCTCTCACTGAAGCTTTCTTT. The variable domain in full, completed from reference TRBV19 and TRBJ1-1, reads DGGITQSPKYLFRKEGQNVTLSCEQNLNHDAMYWYRQDPGQGLRLIYYSQIVNDFQKGDIAEGYSVSREKKESFPLTVTSAQKNPTAFYLCASSIAGRPLTEAFFGQGTRLTVV.

This clone came up a few times. The J gene is TRBJ2-3, the V gene TRBV19, with TRBD1 identical over 7 bases. Per the germline V gene, CDR1 is LNHDA and CDR2 is SQIVND (reference sequence). J lost 3 bases, V lost 3 bases, and 3 bases had no gene match. This CDR3 has 14 amino acids. Here the CDR3 reads CASSIGQATDTQYF. In nucleotides, the CDR3 is TGTGCCAGTAGTATCGGACAGGCAACAGATACGCAGTATTTT.

The chain uses TRBV4-2 and TRBJ1-5; no clear D gene. CDR3 length: 13 amino acids. Germline values: CDR1 LGHNA, CDR2 YNFKEQ. The V and J ends lost 1 base and 10 bases respectively, with 11 bases between them. The CDR3 loop reads CASSQGVRLPQHF. The CDR3 coding sequence is TGTGCCAGCAGCCAAGGGGTCCGGCTACCCCAGCATTTT.

J is TRBJ1-1 and V is TRBV10-2; D call uncertain. V was shortened by 6 bases and J by 8 bases, with 16 bases between the two germline ends. The length of the CDR3 is 13 residues. Germline CDR1 reads WSHSY; CDR2 reads SAAADI. The CDR3 region has the DNA TGCGCCAGCAGGGCCGGGATTGAAACAGAAGCTTTCTTT. This codes for CASRAGIETEAFF.

This clone was observed a handful of times. The chain employs TRBV7-9 and TRBJ1-5, with 7 bases lining up with TRBD1. Trimming removed 1 base from V and 2 bases from J; junction bases left unmatched: 8. This CDR3 is 17 amino acids long. Germline CDR1 is SEHNR and CDR2 is FQNEAQ (reference sequence). The chain's CDR3 is CASSLVQGPDGNQPQHF. The DNA for the CDR3 is TGTGCCAGCAGCTTAGTACAGGGGCCGGACGGCAATCAGCCCCAGCATTTT.

V usage is TRBV6-5 and J usage is TRBJ2-2; D not resolved. V was clipped by 6 bases and J by 4 bases, with 12 bases between them. The CDR3 is made up of 14 amino acids. From germline, CDR1 is MNHEY and CDR2 SVGAGI. In DNA, the CDR3 is TGTGCCAGCAGAGAGGATTGGGTCACCGGGGAGCTGTTTTTT. It is translated as CASREDWVTGELFF.